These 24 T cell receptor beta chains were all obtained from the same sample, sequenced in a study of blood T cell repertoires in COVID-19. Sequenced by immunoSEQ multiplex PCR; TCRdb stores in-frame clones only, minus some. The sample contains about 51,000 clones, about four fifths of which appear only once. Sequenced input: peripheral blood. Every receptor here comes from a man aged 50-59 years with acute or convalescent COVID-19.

The CDR3 region has the DNA TGTGCCAGCAGCTTAGGGGACACCTATAACTATGGCTACACCTTC. This translates into CASSLGDTYNYGYTF. This chain uses TRBV7-9 with TRBJ1-2; tentative D call: TRBD1 (6 bases). Looked up from germline, CDR1 is SEHNR and CDR2 is FQNEAQ (reference sequence). V lost 1 base to trimming and J lost 1 base, with 10 bases between them. This CDR3 has 15 residues.

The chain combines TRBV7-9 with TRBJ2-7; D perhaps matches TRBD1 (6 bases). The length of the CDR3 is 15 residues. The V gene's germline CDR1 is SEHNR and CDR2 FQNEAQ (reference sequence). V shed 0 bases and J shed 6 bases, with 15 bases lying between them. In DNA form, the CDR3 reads TGTGCCAGCAGCTTAGCGCTAAAGGTAGGGGGCGAGCAGTACTTC. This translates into CASSLALKVGGEQYF.

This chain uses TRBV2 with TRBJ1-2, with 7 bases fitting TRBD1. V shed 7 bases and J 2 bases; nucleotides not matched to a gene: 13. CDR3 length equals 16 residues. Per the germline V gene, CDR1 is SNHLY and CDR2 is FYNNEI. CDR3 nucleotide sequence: TGTGCCAGCACGAGGGGGCGGACACTTCGAAACTATGGCTACACCTTC. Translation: CASTRGRTLRNYGYTF.

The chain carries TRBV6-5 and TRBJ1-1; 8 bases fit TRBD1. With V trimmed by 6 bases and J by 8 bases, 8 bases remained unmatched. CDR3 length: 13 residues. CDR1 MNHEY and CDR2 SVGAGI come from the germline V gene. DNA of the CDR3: TGTGCCAGCAGCAGAGGGACAGGCCTGGAAGCTTTCTTT. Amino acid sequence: CASSRGTGLEAFF.

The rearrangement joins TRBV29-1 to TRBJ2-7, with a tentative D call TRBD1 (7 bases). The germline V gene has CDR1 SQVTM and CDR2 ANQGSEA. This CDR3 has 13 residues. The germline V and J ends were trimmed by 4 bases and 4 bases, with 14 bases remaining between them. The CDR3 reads CSVGTRDRYEQYF. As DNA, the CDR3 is TGCAGCGTTGGGACGCGGGACAGATACGAGCAGTACTTC.

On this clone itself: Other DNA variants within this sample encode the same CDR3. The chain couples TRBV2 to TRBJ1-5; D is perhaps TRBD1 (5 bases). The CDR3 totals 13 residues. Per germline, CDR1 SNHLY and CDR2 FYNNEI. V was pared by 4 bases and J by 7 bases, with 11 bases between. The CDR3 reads CASSVGGGQPQHF. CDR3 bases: TGTGCCAGCAGTGTCGGGGGTGGGCAGCCCCAGCATTTT.

CDR3 DNA sequence: TGTGCCAGCAGCTCCCCCGGGACTAGCCGCTACTACGAGCAGTACTTC. It encodes CASSSPGTSRYYEQYF. The chain couples TRBV7-9 to TRBJ2-7, with 9 bases lining up with TRBD2. Germline V gives CDR1 SEHNR, CDR2 FQNEAQ (reference sequence). V shed 4 bases, J shed 3 bases, and the junction held 10 bases outside the gene matches. This CDR3 region has 16 residues.

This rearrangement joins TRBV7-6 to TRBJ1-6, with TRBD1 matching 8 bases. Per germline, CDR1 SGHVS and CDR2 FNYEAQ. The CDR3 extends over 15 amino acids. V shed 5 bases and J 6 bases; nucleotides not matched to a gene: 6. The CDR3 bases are TGTGCCAGCAGCATAGACCAGGGGGCTAATTCACCCCTCCACTTT. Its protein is CASSIDQGANSPLHF.

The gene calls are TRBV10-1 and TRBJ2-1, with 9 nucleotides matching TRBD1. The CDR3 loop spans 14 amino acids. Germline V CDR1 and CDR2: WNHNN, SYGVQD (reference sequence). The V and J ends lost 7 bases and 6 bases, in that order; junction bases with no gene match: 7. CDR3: CASKGGQGSNEQFF. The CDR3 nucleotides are TGCGCCAGCAAAGGGGGACAGGGATCCAATGAGCAGTTCTTC.

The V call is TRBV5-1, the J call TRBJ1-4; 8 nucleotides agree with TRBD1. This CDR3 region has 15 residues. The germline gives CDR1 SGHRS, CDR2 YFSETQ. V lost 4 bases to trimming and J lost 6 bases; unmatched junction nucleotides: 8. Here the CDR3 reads CASSMRQGMDEKLFF. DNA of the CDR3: TGCGCCAGCAGCATGAGACAGGGGATGGATGAAAAACTGTTTTTT.

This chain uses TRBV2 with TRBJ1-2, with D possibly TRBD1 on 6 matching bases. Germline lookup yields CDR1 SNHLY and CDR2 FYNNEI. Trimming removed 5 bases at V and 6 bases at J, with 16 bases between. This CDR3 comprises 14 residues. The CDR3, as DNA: TGTGCCAGCAGTCGGACAGTCGAAGATAATGGCTACACCTTC. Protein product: CASSRTVEDNGYTF.

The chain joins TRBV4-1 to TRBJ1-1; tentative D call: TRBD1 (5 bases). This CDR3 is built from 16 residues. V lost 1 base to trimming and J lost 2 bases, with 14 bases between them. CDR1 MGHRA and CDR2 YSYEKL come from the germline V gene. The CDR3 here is CASSQGQNRINTEAFF. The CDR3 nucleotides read TGCGCCAGCAGCCAAGGTCAGAACAGGATTAACACTGAAGCTTTCTTT.

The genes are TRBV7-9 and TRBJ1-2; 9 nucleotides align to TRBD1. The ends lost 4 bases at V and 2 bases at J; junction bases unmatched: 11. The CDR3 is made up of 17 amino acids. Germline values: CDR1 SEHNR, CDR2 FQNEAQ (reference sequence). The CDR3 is CASSSGTGKSSNYGYTF. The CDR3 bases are TGTGCCAGCAGCTCCGGGACAGGGAAAAGTTCGAACTATGGCTACACCTTC.

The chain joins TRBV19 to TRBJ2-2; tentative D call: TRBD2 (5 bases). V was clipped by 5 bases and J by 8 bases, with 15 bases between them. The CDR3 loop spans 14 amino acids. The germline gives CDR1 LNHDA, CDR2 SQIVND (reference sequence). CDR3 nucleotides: TGTGCCAGTAGTCCCACTGCCCGCGGGGGGGAGCTGTTTTTT. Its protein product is CASSPTARGGELFF.

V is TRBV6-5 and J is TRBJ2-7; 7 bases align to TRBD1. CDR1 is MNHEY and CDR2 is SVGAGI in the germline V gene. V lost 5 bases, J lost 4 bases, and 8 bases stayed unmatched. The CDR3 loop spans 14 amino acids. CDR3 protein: CASSKPGQIYEQYF. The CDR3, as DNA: TGTGCCAGCAGTAAGCCGGGACAGATTTACGAGCAGTACTTC.

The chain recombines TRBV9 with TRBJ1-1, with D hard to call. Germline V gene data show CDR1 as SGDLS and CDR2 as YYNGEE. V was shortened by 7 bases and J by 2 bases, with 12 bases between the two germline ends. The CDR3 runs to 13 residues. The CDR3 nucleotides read TGTGCCAGCGGGTGGCAGGTAAACACTGAAGCTTTCTTT. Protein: CASGWQVNTEAFF. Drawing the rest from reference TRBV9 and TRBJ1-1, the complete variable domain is DSGVTQTPKHLITATGQRVTLRCSPRSGDLSVYWYQQSLDQGLQFLIQYYNGEERAKGNILERFSAQQFPDLHSELNLSSLELGDSALYFCASGWQVNTEAFFGQGTRLTVV.

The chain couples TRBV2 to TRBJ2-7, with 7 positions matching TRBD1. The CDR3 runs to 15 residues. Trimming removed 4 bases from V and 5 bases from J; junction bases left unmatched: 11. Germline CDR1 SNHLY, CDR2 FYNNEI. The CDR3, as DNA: TGTGCCAGCAGTGTAAATCGAGGGGGCCGGAACGAGCAGTACTTC. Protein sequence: CASSVNRGGRNEQYF.

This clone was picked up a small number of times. The CDR3 coding sequence is TGTGCCAGCAGCCCGACTAGCGGGGGGTACAATGAGCAGTTCTTC. Protein: CASSPTSGGYNEQFF. The chain has TRBV5-4 and TRBJ2-1, with TRBD2 identical over 13 bases. The CDR3 is made up of 15 amino acids. Germline assignment: CDR1 SGHNT and CDR2 YYREEE (reference sequence). With V trimmed by 4 bases and J by 4 bases, 2 bases remained unmatched.

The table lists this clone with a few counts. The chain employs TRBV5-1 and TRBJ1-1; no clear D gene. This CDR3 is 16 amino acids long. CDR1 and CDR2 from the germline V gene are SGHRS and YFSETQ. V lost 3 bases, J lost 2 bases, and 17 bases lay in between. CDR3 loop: CASSSLEQTRNTEAFF. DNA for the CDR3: TGCGCCAGCAGCTCCCTGGAGCAGACGAGAAACACTGAAGCTTTCTTT. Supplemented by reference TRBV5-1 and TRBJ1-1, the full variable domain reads KAGVTQTPRYLIKTRGQQVTLSCSPISGHRSVSWYQQTPGQGLQFLFEYFSETQRNKGNFPGRFSGRQFSNSRSEMNVSTLELGDSALYLCASSSLEQTRNTEAFFGQGTRLTVV.

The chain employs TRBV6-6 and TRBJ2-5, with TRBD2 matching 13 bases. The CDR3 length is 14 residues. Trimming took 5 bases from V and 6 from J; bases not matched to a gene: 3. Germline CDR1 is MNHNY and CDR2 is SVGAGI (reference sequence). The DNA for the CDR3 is TGTGCCAGCAGTACGGGACTAGCGGGGAAGACCCAGTACTTC. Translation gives CASSTGLAGKTQYF.

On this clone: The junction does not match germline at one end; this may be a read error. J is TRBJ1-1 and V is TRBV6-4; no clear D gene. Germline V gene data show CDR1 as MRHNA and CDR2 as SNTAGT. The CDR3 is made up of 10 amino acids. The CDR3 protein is CASSDEGIIF. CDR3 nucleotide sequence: TGTGCCAGCAGTGACGAGGGTATAATCTTT.

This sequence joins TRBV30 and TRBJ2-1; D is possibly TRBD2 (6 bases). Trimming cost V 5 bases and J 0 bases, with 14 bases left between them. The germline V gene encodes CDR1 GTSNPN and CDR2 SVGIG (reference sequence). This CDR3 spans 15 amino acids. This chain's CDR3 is CAWGRDFGSYNEQFF. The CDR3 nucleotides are TGTGCCTGGGGCCGGGACTTCGGCTCCTACAATGAGCAGTTCTTC.

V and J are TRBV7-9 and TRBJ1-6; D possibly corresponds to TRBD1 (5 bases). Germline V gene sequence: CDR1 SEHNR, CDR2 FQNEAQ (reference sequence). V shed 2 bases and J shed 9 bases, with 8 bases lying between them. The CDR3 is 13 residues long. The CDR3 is CASSLQGPSPLHF. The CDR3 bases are TGTGCCAGCAGCTTACAGGGCCCTTCACCCCTCCACTTT.

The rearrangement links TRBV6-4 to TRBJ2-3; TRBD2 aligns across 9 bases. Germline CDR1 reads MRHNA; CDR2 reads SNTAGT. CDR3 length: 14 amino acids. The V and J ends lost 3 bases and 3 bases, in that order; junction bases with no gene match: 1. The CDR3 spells CASSERGGTDTQYF. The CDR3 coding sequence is TGTGCCAGCAGTGAGCGGGGGGGAACAGATACGCAGTATTTT.